These T cell receptor beta chains were read from a single sample in a study of CD8 T cells in ankylosing spondylitis. TCRdb re-called the 5' RACE reads with MiXCR, one entry per CDR3 protein. The sample lists hundreds of thousands of distinct CDR3 sequences, about a quarter occurring once. The specimen was blood, either unsorted or a sorted T cell fraction (not recorded which). The receptor source for this set is a male donor with ankylosing spondylitis or in good health (not recorded which). The CDR3 runs from the conserved cysteine through the conserved F or W. The order of the fields is clone size, CDR3 length, V gene, J gene, CDR3 protein. Size tells how often a clone was seen (once, few, many) or the class of an expanded clone, and some rows leave it out.

NA	17	TRBV20-1	TRBJ2-5	CSAENPNPGTGGETQYF
many	12	TRBV5-1	TRBJ2-5	CASSLDRETQYF
NA	15	TRBV20-1	TRBJ2-5	CSARDMRGAGETQYF
many	16	TRBV5-1	TRBJ2-6	CASSLEGGSGANVLTF
many	16	TRBV5-1	TRBJ2-3	CASSLGGTSGTDTQYF
many	12	TRBV29-1	TRBJ2-6	CSVLSGANVLTF
many	14	TRBV20-1	TRBJ2-5	CSAPGGTKQETQYF
few	14	TRBV20-1	TRBJ1-2	CSARDRQGASGYTF
many	14	TRBV10-3	TRBJ1-1	CAISESGVSTEAFF
many	14	TRBV5-1	TRBJ2-5	CASSGQNLQETQYF
NA	14	TRBV20-1	TRBJ2-1	CSAWLLAGNNEQFF
once	17	TRBV18	TRBJ2-1	CASSPPIAGELYIEQFF
many	15	TRBV20-1	TRBJ2-1	CSAREGTSVNNEQFF
many	13	TRBV14	TRBJ2-2	CASSQDVPGELFF
NA	12	TRBV27	TRBJ1-1	CASSFGTGEAFF
many	13	TRBV9	TRBJ2-2	CASSVGGTGELFF
NA	14	TRBV19	TRBJ2-7	CASSRTPSIYEQYF
many	14	TRBV20-1	TRBJ2-7	CSARDADRTYEQYF
NA	17	TRBV5-5	TRBJ2-1	CASSLAGDRGPINEQFF
NA	12	TRBV3-1	TRBJ2-1	CASSQPGNEQFF
NA	16	TRBV7-2	TRBJ2-1	CASSSSLFLQDNEQFF
many	14	TRBV20-1	TRBJ2-7	CSARAGGGFYEQYF
few	14	TRBV7-8	TRBJ2-7	CASSDDREGYEQYF
NA	17	TRBV15	TRBJ2-7	CATSRDLGTGTLYEQYF
many	15	TRBV5-1	TRBJ2-1	CASSLLAQIGGEQFF